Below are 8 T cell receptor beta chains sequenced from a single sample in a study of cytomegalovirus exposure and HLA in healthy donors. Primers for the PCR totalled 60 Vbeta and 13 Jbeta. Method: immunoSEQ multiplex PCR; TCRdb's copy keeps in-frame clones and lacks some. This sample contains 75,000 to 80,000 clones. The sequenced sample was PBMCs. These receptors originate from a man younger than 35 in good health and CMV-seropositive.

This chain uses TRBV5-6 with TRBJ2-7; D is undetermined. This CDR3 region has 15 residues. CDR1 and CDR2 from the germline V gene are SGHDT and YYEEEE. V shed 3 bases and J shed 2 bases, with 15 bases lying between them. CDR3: CASSSTPRRTYEQYF. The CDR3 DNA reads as TGTGCCAGCAGCTCCACCCCGCGGCGGACCTACGAGCAGTACTTC.

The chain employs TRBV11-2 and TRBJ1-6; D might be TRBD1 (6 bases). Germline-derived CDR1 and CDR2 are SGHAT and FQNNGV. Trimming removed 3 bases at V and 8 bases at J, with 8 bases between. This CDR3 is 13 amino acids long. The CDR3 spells CASSLTGHSPLHF. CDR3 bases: TGTGCCAGCAGCTTGACAGGCCATTCACCCCTCCACTTT.

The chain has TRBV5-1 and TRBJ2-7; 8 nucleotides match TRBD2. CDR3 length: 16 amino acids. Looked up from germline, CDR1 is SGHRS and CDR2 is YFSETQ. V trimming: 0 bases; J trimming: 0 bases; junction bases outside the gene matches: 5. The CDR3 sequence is CASSLVLAGSSYEQYF. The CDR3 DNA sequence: TGCGCCAGCAGCTTGGTGCTAGCGGGTTCCTCCTACGAGCAGTACTTC.

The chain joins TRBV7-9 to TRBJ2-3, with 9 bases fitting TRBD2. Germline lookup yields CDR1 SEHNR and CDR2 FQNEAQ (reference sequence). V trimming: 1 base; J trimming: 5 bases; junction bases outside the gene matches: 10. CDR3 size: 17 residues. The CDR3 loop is CASSLEVRGGAGDTQYF. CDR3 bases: TGTGCCAGCAGCTTAGAGGTTCGCGGGGGGGCCGGAGATACGCAGTATTTT.

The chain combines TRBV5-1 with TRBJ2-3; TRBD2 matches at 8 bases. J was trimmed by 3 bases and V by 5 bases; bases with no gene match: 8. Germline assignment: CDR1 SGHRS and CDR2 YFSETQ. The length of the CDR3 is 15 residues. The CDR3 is CASRPGLAGTDTQYF. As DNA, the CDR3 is TGCGCCAGCAGACCTGGACTAGCAGGGACAGATACGCAGTATTTT.

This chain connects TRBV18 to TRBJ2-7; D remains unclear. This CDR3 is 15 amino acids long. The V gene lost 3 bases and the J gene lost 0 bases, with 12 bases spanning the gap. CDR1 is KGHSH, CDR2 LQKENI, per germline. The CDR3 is CASSPEPASSYEQYF. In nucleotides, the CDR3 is TGTGCCAGCTCACCGGAGCCAGCGAGCTCCTACGAGCAGTACTTC.

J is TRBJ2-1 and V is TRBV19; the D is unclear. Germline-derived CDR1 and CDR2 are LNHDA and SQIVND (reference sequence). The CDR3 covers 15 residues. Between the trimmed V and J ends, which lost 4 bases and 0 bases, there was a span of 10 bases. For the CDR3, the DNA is TGTGCCAGTAGTAACGACTGGAGCTCCTACAATGAGCAGTTCTTC. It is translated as CASSNDWSSYNEQFF.

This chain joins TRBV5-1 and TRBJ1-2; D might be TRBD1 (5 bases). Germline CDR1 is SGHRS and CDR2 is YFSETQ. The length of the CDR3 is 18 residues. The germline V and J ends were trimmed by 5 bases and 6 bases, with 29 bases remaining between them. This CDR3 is CASSFQGGGWLTGDGYTF. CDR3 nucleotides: TGCGCCAGCAGTTTTCAGGGCGGCGGCTGGCTAACGGGGGATGGCTACACCTTC.